Listed below are T cell receptor beta chains from one sample, sequenced in a study of CD8+ T cells in alopecia areata. The assay was immunoSEQ multiplex PCR, and TCRdb's table has in-frame clones only and misses some. Of roughly 200,000 clones in the sample, roughly 63% are singletons; the top ten hold about 1.5%. The specimen was CD4+ T cells sorted from blood, collected at week 0. The receptors shown here come from a human donor with alopecia areata. Both conserved end residues are part of each CDR3. Each record gives: D gene, clone size, J gene, V gene, CDR3 protein, CDR3 DNA. A D gene is named only where the DNA matches it firmly. Clone sizes are given selectively: once, few, many, or a class where the clone is expanded.

>-|few|TRBJ2-3|TRBV29-1
CSVGQATQYF
TGCAGCGTTGGACAGGCGACGCAGTATTTT
>-|-|TRBJ1-2|TRBV12-5
CASTAGADYGYTF
TGTGCTAGTACCGCAGGGGCGGACTATGGCTACACCTTC
>TRBD1|-|TRBJ1-2|TRBV30
CAWAGTGPYGYTF
TGTGCCTGGGCCGGGACAGGGCCCTATGGCTACACCTTC
>-|-|TRBJ1-2|TRBV29-1
CSVELRLGYGYTF
TGCAGCGTTGAATTAAGGTTGGGGTATGGCTACACCTTC
>-|-|TRBJ1-1|TRBV30
CAWRRGFDTEAFF
TGTGCCTGGAGACGAGGGTTTGACACTGAAGCTTTCTTT
>-|-|TRBJ1-2|TRBV5-1
CASSPEDAYGYTF
TGCGCCAGCAGCCCGGAGGACGCCTATGGCTACACCTTC
>TRBD1|-|TRBJ1-2|TRBV7-6
CASSPQQGATASGYTF
TGTGCCAGCAGCCCACAACAGGGGGCAACAGCCTCTGGCTACACCTTC
>-|-|TRBJ1-1|TRBV9
CASNVGNTEAFF
TGTGCCAGCAACGTGGGGAACACTGAAGCTTTCTTT
>TRBD2|-|TRBJ2-7|TRBV2
CASSLAGGREQYF
TGTGCCAGCAGCCTAGCGGGGGGGCGGGAGCAGTACTTC
>-|-|TRBJ2-3|TRBV14
CASSQEQISGGTQYF
TGTGCCAGCAGCCAAGAGCAAATAAGTGGGGGTACGCAGTATTTT
>TRBD1|-|TRBJ2-1|TRBV10-3
CAISEMGQGNEQFF
TGTGCCATCAGTGAAATGGGACAGGGCAATGAGCAGTTCTTC
>-|-|TRBJ2-1|TRBV6-6
CASRTGVGNEQFF
TGTGCCAGCAGAACTGGGGTCGGCAATGAGCAGTTCTTC
>-|-|TRBJ2-7|TRBV29-1
CSVLDPGEQYF
TGCAGCGTCCTCGACCCGGGCGAGCAGTACTTC